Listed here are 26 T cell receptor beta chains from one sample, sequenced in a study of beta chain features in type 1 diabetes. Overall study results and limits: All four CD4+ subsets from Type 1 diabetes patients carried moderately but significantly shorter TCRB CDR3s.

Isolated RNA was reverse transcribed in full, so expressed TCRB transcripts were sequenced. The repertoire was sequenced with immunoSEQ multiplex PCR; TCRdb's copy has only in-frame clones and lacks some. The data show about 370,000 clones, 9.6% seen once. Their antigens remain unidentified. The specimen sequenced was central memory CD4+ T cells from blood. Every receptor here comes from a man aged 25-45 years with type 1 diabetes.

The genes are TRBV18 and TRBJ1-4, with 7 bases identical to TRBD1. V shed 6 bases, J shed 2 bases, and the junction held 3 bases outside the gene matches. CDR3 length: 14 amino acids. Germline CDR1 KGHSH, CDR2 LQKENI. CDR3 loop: CASSPGQTNEKLFF. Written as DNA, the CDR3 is TGTGCCAGCTCCCCGGGACAGACTAATGAAAAACTGTTTTTT.

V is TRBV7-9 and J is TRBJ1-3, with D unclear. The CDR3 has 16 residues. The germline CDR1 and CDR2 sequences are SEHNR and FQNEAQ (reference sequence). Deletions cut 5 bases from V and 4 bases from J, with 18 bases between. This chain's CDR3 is CASSPRGSLSGNTIYF. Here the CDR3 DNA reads TGTGCCAGCAGCCCTCGGGGATCTTTATCGGGAAACACCATATATTTT.

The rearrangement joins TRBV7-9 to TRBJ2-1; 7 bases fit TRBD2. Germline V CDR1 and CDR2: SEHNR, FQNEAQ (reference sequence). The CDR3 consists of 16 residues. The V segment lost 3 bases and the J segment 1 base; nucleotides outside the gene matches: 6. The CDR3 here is CASSLFAGVSYNEQFF. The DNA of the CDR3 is TGTGCCAGCAGCTTGTTTGCGGGAGTATCCTACAATGAGCAGTTCTTC.

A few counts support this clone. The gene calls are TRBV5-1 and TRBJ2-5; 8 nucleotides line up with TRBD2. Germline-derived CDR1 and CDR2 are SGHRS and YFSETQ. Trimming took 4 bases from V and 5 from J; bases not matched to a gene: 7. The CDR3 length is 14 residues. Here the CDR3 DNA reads TGCGCCAGCAGCGCCGGGAGGGCCGGCGAGACCCAGTACTTC. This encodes CASSAGRAGETQYF. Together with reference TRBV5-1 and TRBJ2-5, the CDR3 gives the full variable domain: KAGVTQTPRYLIKTRGQQVTLSCSPISGHRSVSWYQQTPGQGLQFLFEYFSETQRNKGNFPGRFSGRQFSNSRSEMNVSTLELGDSALYLCASSAGRAGETQYFGPGTRLLVL.

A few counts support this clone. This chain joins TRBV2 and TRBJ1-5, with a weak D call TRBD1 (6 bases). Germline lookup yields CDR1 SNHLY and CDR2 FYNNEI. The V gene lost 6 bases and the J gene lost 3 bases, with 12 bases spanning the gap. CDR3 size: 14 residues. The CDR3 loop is CASRGQTYNQPQHF. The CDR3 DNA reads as TGTGCCAGCAGGGGACAAACCTACAATCAGCCCCAGCATTTT.

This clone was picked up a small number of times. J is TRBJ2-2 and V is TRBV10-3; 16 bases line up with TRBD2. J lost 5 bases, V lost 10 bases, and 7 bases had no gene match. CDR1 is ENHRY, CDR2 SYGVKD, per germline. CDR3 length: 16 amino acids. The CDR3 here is CATLGTSGRETGELFF. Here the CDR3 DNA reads TGTGCCACCCTCGGGACTAGCGGGAGGGAAACCGGGGAGCTGTTTTTT.

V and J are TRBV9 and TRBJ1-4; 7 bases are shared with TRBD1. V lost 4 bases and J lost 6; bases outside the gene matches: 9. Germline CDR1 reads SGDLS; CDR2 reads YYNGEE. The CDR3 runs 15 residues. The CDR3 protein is CASSRQGQGDEKLFF. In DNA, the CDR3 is TGTGCCAGCAGCAGACAGGGTCAGGGGGATGAAAAACTGTTTTTT.

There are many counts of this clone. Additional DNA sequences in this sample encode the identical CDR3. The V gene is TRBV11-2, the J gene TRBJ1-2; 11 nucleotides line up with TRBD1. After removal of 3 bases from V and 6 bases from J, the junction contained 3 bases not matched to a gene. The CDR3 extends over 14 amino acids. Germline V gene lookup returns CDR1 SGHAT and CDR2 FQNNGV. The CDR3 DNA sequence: TGTGCCAGCAGCTTTGGGACAGGGGGTGATGGCTACACCTTC. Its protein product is CASSFGTGGDGYTF.

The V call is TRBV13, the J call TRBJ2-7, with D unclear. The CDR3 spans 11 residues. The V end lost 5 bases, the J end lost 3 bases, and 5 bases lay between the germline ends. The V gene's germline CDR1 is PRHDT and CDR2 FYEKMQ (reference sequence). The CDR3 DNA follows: TGTGCCAGCAGCCTCCGCTACGAGCAGTACTTC. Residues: CASSLRYEQYF.

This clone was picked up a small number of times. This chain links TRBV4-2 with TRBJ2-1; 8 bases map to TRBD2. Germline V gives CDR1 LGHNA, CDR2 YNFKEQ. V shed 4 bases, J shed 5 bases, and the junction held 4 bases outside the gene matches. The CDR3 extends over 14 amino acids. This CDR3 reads CASSLFGGDNEQFF. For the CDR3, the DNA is TGTGCCAGCAGCCTCTTCGGGGGGGACAATGAGCAGTTCTTC.

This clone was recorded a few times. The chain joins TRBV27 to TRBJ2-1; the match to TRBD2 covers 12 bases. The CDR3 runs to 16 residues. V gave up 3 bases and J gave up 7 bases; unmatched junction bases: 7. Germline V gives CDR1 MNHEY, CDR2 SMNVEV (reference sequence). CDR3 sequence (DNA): TGTGCCAGCAGTTTTTTATCTAGCGGGAGGGAAAATGAGCAGTTCTTC. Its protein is CASSFLSSGRENEQFF.

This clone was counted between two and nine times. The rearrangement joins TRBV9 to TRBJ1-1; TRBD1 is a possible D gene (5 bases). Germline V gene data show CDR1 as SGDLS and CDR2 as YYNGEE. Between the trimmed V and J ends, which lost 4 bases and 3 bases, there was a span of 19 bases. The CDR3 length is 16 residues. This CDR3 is CASSPLLGPGDTEAFF. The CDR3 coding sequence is TGTGCCAGCAGCCCCCTCTTAGGCCCGGGGGACACTGAAGCTTTCTTT.

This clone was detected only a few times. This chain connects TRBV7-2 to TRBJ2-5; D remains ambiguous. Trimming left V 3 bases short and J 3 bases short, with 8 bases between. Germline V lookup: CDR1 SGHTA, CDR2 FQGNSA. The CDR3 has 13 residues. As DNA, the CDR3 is TGTGCCAGCAGCTTCGGATTCGAAGAGACCCAGTACTTC. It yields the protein CASSFGFEETQYF.

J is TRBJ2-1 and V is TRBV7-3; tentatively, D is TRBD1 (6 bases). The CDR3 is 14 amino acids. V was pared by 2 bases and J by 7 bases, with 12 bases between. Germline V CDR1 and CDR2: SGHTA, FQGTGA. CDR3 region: CASSLRTDANEQFF. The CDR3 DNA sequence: TGTGCCAGCAGCTTACGGACAGACGCGAATGAGCAGTTCTTC.

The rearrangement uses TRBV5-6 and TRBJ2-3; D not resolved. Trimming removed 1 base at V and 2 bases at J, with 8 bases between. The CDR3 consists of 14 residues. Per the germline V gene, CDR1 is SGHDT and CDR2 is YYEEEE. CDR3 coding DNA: TGTGCCAGCAGCTTGAGGAAGTACACAGATACGCAGTATTTT. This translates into CASSLRKYTDTQYF.

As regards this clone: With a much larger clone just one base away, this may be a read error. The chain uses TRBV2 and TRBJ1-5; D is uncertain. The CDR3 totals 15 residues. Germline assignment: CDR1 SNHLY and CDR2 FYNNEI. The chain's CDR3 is CAGSDNPRSNQPQHF. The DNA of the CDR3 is TGTGCCGGCAGTGACAACCCCAGGAGCAATCAGCCCCAGCATTTT.

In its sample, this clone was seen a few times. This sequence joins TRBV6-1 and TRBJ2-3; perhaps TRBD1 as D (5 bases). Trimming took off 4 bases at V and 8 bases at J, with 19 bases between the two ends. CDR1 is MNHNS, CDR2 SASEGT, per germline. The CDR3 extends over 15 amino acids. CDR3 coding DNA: TGTGCCAGCAGTGTAAACAGGCAGGGTATTGGTACGCAGTATTTT. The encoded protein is CASSVNRQGIGTQYF.

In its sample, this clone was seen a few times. DNA for the CDR3: TGTGCCAGCAGTTCGACAGGGGGCGCGGGGCGGAATGAGCAGTTCTTC. Residues: CASSSTGGAGRNEQFF. This chain connects TRBV27 to TRBJ2-1; 10 bases fit TRBD1. The V segment lost 4 bases and the J segment 7 bases; nucleotides outside the gene matches: 10. CDR1 is MNHEY and CDR2 is SMNVEV in the germline V gene (reference sequence). CDR3 length: 16 residues.

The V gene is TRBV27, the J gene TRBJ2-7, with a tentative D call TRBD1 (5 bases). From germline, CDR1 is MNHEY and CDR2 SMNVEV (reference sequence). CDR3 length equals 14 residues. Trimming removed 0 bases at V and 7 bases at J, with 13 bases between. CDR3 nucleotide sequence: TGTGCCAGCAGTTTATCACAGGCCCTCGAAGAGCAGTACTTC. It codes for CASSLSQALEEQYF.

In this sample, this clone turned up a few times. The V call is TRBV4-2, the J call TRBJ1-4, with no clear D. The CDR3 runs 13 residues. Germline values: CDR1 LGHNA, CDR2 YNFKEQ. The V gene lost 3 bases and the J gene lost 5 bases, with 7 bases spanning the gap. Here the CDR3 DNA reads TGTGCCAGCAGCCAGAGGGAAAATGAAAAACTGTTTTTT. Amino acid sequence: CASSQRENEKLFF.

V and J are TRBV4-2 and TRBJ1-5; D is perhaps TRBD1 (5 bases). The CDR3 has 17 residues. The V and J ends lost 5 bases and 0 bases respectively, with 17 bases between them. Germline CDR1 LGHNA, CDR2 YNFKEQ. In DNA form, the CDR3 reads TGTGCCAGCAGCTCGACGGACACCCGAGTTAGCAATCAGCCCCAGCATTTT. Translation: CASSSTDTRVSNQPQHF.

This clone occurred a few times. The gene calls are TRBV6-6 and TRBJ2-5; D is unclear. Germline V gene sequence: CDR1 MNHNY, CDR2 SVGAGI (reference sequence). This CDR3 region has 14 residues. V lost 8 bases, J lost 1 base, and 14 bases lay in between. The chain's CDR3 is CASRLPGSQETQYF. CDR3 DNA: TGTGCCAGCCGTCTCCCAGGTAGCCAAGAGACCCAGTACTTC.

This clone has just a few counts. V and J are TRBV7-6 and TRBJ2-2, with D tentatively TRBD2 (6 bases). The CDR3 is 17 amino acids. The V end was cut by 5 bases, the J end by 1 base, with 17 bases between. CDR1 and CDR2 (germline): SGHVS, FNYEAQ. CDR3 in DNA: TGTGCCAGCAGCCAACACCTTAGCGGAGAGAACACCGGGGAGCTGTTTTTT. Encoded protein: CASSQHLSGENTGELFF. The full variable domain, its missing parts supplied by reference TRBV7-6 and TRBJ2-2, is GAGVSQSPRYKVTKRGQDVALRCDPISGHVSLYWYRQALGQGPEFLTYFNYEAQQDKSGLPNDRFSAERPEGSISTLTIQRTEQRDSAMYRCASSQHLSGENTGELFFGEGSRLTVL.

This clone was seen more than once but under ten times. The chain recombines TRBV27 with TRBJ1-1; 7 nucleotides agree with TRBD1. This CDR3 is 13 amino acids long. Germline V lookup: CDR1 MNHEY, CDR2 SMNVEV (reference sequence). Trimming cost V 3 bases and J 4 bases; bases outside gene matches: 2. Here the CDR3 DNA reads TGTGCCAGCAGTTTTCAGGGGGGCACTGAAGCTTTCTTT. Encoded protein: CASSFQGGTEAFF.

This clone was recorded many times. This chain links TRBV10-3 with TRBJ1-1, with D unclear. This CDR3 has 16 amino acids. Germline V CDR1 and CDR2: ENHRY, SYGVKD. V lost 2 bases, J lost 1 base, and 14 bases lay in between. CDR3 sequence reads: CAISERASFRNTEAFF. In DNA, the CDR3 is TGTGCCATCAGTGAGAGGGCCAGCTTTCGGAACACTGAAGCTTTCTTT.

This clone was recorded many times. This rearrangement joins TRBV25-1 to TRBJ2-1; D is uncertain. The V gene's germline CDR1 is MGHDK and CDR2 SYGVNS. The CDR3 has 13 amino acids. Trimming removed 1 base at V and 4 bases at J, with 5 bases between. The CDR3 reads CASSELTYNEQFF. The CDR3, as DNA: TGTGCCAGCAGTGAATTAACGTACAATGAGCAGTTCTTC.